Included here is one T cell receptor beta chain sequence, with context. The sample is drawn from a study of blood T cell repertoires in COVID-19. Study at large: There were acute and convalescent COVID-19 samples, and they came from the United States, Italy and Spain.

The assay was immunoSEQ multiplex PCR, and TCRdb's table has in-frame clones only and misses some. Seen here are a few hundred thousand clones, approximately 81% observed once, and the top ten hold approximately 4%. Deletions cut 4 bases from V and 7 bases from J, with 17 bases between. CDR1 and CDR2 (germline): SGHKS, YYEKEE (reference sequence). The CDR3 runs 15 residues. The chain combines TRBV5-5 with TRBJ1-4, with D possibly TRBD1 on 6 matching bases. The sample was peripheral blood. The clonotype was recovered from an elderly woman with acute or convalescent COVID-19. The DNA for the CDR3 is TGTGCCAGCAGCGGACACAGGGATGGTAGTGAAAAACTGTTTTTT. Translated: CASSGHRDGSEKLFF. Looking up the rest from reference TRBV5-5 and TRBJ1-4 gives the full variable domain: DAGVTQSPTHLIKTRGQQVTLRCSPISGHKSVSWYQQVLGQGPQFIFQYYEKEERGRGNFPDRFSARQFPNYSSELNVNALLLGDSALYLCASSGHRDGSEKLFFGSGTQLSVL.